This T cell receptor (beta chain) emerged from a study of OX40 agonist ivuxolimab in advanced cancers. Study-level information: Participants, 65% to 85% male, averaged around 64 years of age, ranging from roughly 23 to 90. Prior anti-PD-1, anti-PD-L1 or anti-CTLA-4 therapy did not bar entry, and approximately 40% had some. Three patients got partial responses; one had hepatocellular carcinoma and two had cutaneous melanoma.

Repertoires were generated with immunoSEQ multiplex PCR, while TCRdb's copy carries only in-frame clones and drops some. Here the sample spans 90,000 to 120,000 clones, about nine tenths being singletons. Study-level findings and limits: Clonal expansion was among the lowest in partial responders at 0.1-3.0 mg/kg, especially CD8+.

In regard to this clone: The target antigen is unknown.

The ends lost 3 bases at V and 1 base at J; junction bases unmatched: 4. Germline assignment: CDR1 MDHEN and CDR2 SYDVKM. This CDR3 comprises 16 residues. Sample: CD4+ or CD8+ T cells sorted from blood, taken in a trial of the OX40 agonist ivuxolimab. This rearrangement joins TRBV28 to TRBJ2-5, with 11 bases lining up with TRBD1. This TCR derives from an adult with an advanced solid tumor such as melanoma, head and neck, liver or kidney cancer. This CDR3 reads CASSLGGTGGQETQYF. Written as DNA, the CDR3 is TGTGCCAGCAGTTTGGGCGGGACAGGGGGCCAAGAGACCCAGTACTTC.